The 17 T cell receptor beta chains below all came from one sample that was sequenced in a study of blood T cell repertoires in COVID-19. The table came from immunoSEQ multiplex PCR; TCRdb's copy has only in-frame clones and leaves some out. The data contain some 350,000 clones, 88% of them singletons. What was sequenced was PBMCs or T cells enriched from blood (not recorded which). Every receptor here comes from a young man who had recovered from COVID-19.

The chain is built from TRBV6-1 and TRBJ2-3, with TRBD1 as a possible D gene (6 bases). Trimming took 3 bases from V and 1 from J, leaving 14 bases between them. This CDR3 spans 16 amino acids. Germline CDR1 is MNHNS and CDR2 is SASEGT. This chain's CDR3 is CASSDLSQGRTDTQYF. The DNA of the CDR3 is TGTGCCAGCAGTGACCTGTCGCAGGGGCGCACAGATACGCAGTATTTT.

V is TRBV29-1 and J is TRBJ2-7, with 13 bases lining up with TRBD2. The germline V gene encodes CDR1 SQVTM and CDR2 ANQGSEA. The CDR3 is 15 amino acids. The ends lost 6 bases at V and 6 bases at J; junction bases unmatched: 11. The CDR3 nucleotides read TGCAGCGTAGGACCACTAGCGGGGGGGCCGGCCGAGCAGTACTTC. This codes for CSVGPLAGGPAEQYF.

This clone was observed a handful of times. The genes are TRBV7-2 and TRBJ2-1; TRBD1 matches 7 bases. The CDR3 has 14 residues. CDR1 SGHTA and CDR2 FQGNSA come from the germline V gene. V shed 2 bases, J shed 6 bases, and the junction held 4 bases outside the gene matches. The CDR3 DNA reads TGTGCCAGCAGCTTACTTAGGGGGCCCAATGAGCAGTTCTTC. Protein product: CASSLLRGPNEQFF.

The chain uses TRBV28 and TRBJ1-4, with TRBD1 matching 9 bases. Per germline, CDR1 MDHEN and CDR2 SYDVKM. With V trimmed by 3 bases and J by 8 bases, 7 bases remained unmatched. The CDR3 sequence is 15 residues long. The CDR3 protein is CASSLTTGGQEKLFF. Here the CDR3 DNA reads TGTGCCAGCAGTTTGACGACAGGGGGTCAGGAAAAACTGTTTTTT.

V is TRBV4-2 and J is TRBJ2-5; maybe TRBD2 (6 bases). CDR3 length equals 15 residues. V lost 1 base and J 2 bases, leaving 11 bases between the germline ends. CDR1 is LGHNA, CDR2 YNFKEQ, per germline. DNA of the CDR3: TGTGCCAGCAGCCAAGGGAGCGGGCTGCAAGAGACCCAGTACTTC. The encoded protein is CASSQGSGLQETQYF.

The V call is TRBV6-2 or TRBV6-3, the J call TRBJ1-2; 9 bases are shared with TRBD1. V lost 7 bases, J lost 3 bases, and 6 bases stayed unmatched. CDR1 is MNHEY and CDR2 is SVGEGT in the germline V gene. The CDR3 loop spans 14 amino acids. The CDR3: CASTPQGAYYGYTF. The CDR3 nucleotides read TGTGCCAGCACCCCACAGGGGGCCTACTATGGCTACACCTTC.

The gene calls are TRBV10-1 and TRBJ2-7; 7 positions match TRBD1. V dropped 2 bases and J dropped 3; count of bases not matched to a gene: 1. CDR3 length equals 13 residues. Germline V gives CDR1 WNHNN, CDR2 SYGVQD (reference sequence). CDR3 residues: CASSEGTDYEQYF. The DNA for the CDR3 is TGCGCCAGCAGTGAGGGGACAGACTACGAGCAGTACTTC.

The chain recombines TRBV24-1 with TRBJ1-2, with unresolved D. The V end lost 3 bases, the J end lost 0 bases, and 13 bases lay between the germline ends. CDR1 is KGHDR, CDR2 SFDVKD, per germline. This CDR3 contains 16 residues. The CDR3, as DNA: TGTGCCACCAGTGATCCCGGGTCAACCTCTAACTATGGCTACACCTTC. It yields the protein CATSDPGSTSNYGYTF.

This chain connects TRBV4-1 to TRBJ2-5; perhaps TRBD2 as D (6 bases). The V gene lost 4 bases and the J gene lost 3 bases, with 18 bases spanning the gap. Germline values: CDR1 MGHRA, CDR2 YSYEKL. The CDR3 is made up of 16 amino acids. In nucleotides, the CDR3 is TGCGCCAGCAGCCGGGTCGGGGGAGGAAAAGAAGAGACCCAGTACTTC. Residues: CASSRVGGGKEETQYF.

The V gene is TRBV2, the J gene TRBJ1-5; D uncertain. The V gene lost 2 bases and the J gene lost 2 bases, with 7 bases spanning the gap. The CDR3 sequence is 14 residues long. Germline-derived CDR1 and CDR2 are SNHLY and FYNNEI. The CDR3 nucleotides are TGTGCCAGCAGTGAAAGGAGCGGCAATCAGCCCCAGCATTTT. Protein product: CASSERSGNQPQHF.

CDR3 amino acids: CASSETVNTEAFF. In DNA form, the CDR3 reads TGCGCCAGCAGTGAGACGGTGAACACTGAAGCTTTCTTT. The V and J genes are TRBV10-1 and TRBJ1-1; D is uncertain. With 2 bases removed from V and 0 bases from J, the gap between germline ends came to 4 bases. This CDR3 region has 13 residues. Looked up from germline, CDR1 is WNHNN and CDR2 is SYGVQD (reference sequence).

Notes on this clone: The same CDR3 also results from other DNA sequences found in this sample. This rearrangement joins TRBV7-2 to TRBJ2-5; perhaps TRBD2 as D (5 bases). Germline lookup yields CDR1 SGHTA and CDR2 FQGNSA. The V gene lost 1 base and the J gene lost 5 bases, with 8 bases spanning the gap. The CDR3 length is 13 residues. As DNA, the CDR3 is TGTGCCAGCAGCTTAGGGGAGAGGGAGACCCAGTACTTC. Amino acids: CASSLGERETQYF.

The chain is built from TRBV28 and TRBJ2-2; D might be TRBD1 (5 bases). This CDR3 has 15 amino acids. Germline loops: CDR1 MDHEN, CDR2 SYDVKM. With 3 bases removed from V and 3 bases from J, the gap between germline ends came to 11 bases. The CDR3 region is CASSFFTGHTGELFF. The CDR3 bases are TGTGCCAGCAGTTTTTTTACAGGCCACACCGGGGAGCTGTTTTTT.

The chain has TRBV19 and TRBJ2-7; 7 bases are a match to TRBD1. V shed 6 bases and J 2 bases; nucleotides not matched to a gene: 10. This CDR3 contains 15 residues. Germline CDR1 is LNHDA and CDR2 is SQIVND (reference sequence). Written as DNA, the CDR3 is TGTGCCAGTAGAGGGACCGGGACAGCAACCTACGAGCAGTACTTC. Its translation: CASRGTGTATYEQYF.

This rearrangement joins TRBV6-5 to TRBJ2-1; 11 nucleotides line up with TRBD1. J lost 9 bases, V lost 9 bases, and 4 bases had no gene match. The CDR3 totals 12 residues. Germline values: CDR1 MNHEY, CDR2 SVGAGI. CDR3 nucleotide sequence: TGTGCCAGTGGACAGGGGGCAGGTGAGCAGTTCTTC. Its protein is CASGQGAGEQFF.

V and J are TRBV3-1 (or the pseudogene TRBV3-2) and TRBJ2-3, with a tentative D call TRBD1 (6 bases). In germline, CDR1 is LGHDT, CDR2 YNNKEL (reference sequence). The CDR3 has 17 residues. Trimming took off 2 bases at V and 0 bases at J, with 15 bases between the two ends. CDR3 amino acids: CASSQLGQYTSTDTQYF. The CDR3 nucleotides read TGTGCCAGCAGCCAACTCGGACAGTACACTAGCACAGATACGCAGTATTTT.

The J gene is TRBJ2-2, the V gene TRBV23-1; possibly TRBD1 for D (6 bases). TRBV23-1 is an ORF, with its function uncertain. The V end was cut by 2 bases, the J end by 3 bases, with 19 bases between. CDR3 length: 18 amino acids. CDR3: CASSQPSSWGLYTGELFF. CDR3 DNA: TGCGCCAGCAGTCAACCGTCCAGCTGGGGGCTATACACCGGGGAGCTGTTTTTT.